The clone carrying this TCR beta chain was detected a few times. Antigen unknown. The data originate from a study of blood T cells in healthy people across ages. Study conclusions and caveats: Diversity figures based on one million T cells were deemed too low. The study found more naive CD4+ cells and higher diversity in long-lived than aged donors.

Together with a sample-barcoded 5' primer, a J-beta primer mix was included in a second PCR lasting roughly 6 to 12 cycles. Unique molecular identifiers of 12 random nucleotides labeled each cDNA. TCRdb called the 5' RACE reads again in MiXCR, with one record for every CDR3 protein. This sample yields about 720,000 distinct CDR3 sequences, of which about 20% are seen a single time; roughly a fifth belongs to the top ten. The CDR3 is 14 amino acids. CDR1 and CDR2 from the germline V gene are LGHDT and YNNKEL (reference sequence). Trimming left V 0 bases short and J 6 bases short, with 10 bases between.

This clonotype was sampled from a man between 65 and 85 years old in good health. Sequencing input: blood. This chain links TRBV3-1 with TRBJ2-3; D gene ambiguous. The CDR3 loop reads CASSQDSKADTQYF. The CDR3 DNA reads TGTGCCAGCAGCCAAGATAGTAAAGCGGATACGCAGTATTTT.